This entry lists 29 T cell receptor beta chains sequenced from one sample in a study of T cell repertoires in cytomegalovirus infection. Their cognate antigens are unknown. MiXCR, run by TCRdb on the reads, gives a single entry per CDR3 protein. The table includes some 62,000 distinct CDR3 sequences, around 20% detected once. Sample: CD8+ T cells from cultured PBMCs, taken from culture after CMV antigen stimulation. The source of these receptors is a human donor in good health (CMV status not recorded). Some clones in this sample may be carry-over from other donors' samples.

This clonotype showed up just a few times. V and J are TRBV7-2 and TRBJ1-5; D is unresolved. The CDR3 spans 15 residues. Germline V gene data show CDR1 as SGHTA and CDR2 as FQGNSA. V lost 1 base and J lost 4, with 11 bases in between. For the CDR3, the DNA is TGTGCCAGCAGCTTAGGTGGTAGTCTAAATCAGCCCCAGCATTTT. The encoded protein is CASSLGGSLNQPQHF.

This clonotype has a count of ten or more. The genes are TRBV7-2 and TRBJ1-3; 8 bases line up with TRBD1. Germline V gives CDR1 SGHTA, CDR2 FQGNSA. The CDR3 covers 16 residues. The trim removed 4 bases at V and 3 bases at J, leaving 8 bases unmatched. The CDR3 DNA follows: TGTGCCAGCAGCTCATCGGACAGGGAAGGTGGAAACACCATATATTTT. This translates into CASSSSDREGGNTIYF.

This clonotype was observed a few times. The chain couples TRBV7-2 to TRBJ2-5; D perhaps matches TRBD1 (5 bases). The CDR3 length is 19 residues. The germline CDR1 and CDR2 sequences are SGHTA and FQGNSA. Trimming removed 0 bases from V and 5 bases from J, with 25 bases in between. As DNA, the CDR3 is TGTGCCAGCAGCTTAGCGGAGCCGGGCAGGGCGGTGGTAGAGGAGACCCAGTACTTC. Translation gives CASSLAEPGRAVVEETQYF. Full variable domain (outside the CDR3, taken from reference TRBV7-2 and TRBJ2-5): GAGVSQSPSNKVTEKGKDVELRCDPISGHTALYWYRQSLGQGLEFLIYFQGNSAPDKSGLPSDRFSAERTGGSVSTLTIQRTQQEDSAVYLCASSLAEPGRAVVEETQYFGPGTRLLVL.

This clonotype has more than one count but fewer than ten. The V gene is TRBV12-3 or TRBV12-4, the J gene TRBJ2-1; possible D gene TRBD2, 5 bases. Trimming left V 5 bases short and J 10 bases short, with 12 bases between. This CDR3 region has 12 residues. The CDR3 DNA sequence: TGTGCCAGCAGTAAGCATACGGGGGAGCAGTTCTTC. Translating it yields CASSKHTGEQFF.

Many counts were recorded for this clonotype. This chain uses TRBV7-2 with TRBJ2-4; D unresolved. The germline V and J ends were trimmed by 3 bases and 0 bases, with 6 bases remaining between them. Germline V CDR1 and CDR2: SGHTA, FQGNSA. The CDR3 spans 14 residues. Here the CDR3 DNA reads TGTGCCAGCAGCTTCTTAGTAGCCAAAAACATTCAGTACTTC. Translated: CASSFLVAKNIQYF. The full variable domain, completed using reference TRBV7-2 and TRBJ2-4, is GAGVSQSPSNKVTEKGKDVELRCDPISGHTALYWYRQSLGQGLEFLIYFQGNSAPDKSGLPSDRFSAERTGGSVSTLTIQRTQQEDSAVYLCASSFLVAKNIQYFGAGTRLSVL.

The chain recombines TRBV7-8 with TRBJ2-7, with 14 bases fitting TRBD2. After removal of 5 bases from V and 3 bases from J, the junction contained 6 bases not matched to a gene. Germline CDR1 is SGHVS and CDR2 is FQNEAQ. The CDR3 runs 16 residues. The CDR3 sequence: CASSLRTSGGIYEQYF. The CDR3 nucleotides read TGTGCCAGCAGCCTTCGGACTAGCGGGGGGATCTACGAGCAGTACTTC.

This clonotype was seen a few times. The CDR3 sequence: CASTVMSGANTEAFF. Written as DNA, the CDR3 is TGTGCCAGCACCGTAATGTCCGGGGCGAACACTGAAGCTTTCTTT. V gene TRBV7-2 combines with J gene TRBJ1-1, with D maybe TRBD1 (5 bases). CDR3 length equals 15 residues. Germline V gene data show CDR1 as SGHTA and CDR2 as FQGNSA. The V gene lost 7 bases and the J gene lost 1 base, with 16 bases spanning the gap.

This clonotype appeared a few times. The chain carries TRBV7-2 and TRBJ2-1; no firm D call. The germline V and J ends were trimmed by 5 bases and 10 bases, with 12 bases remaining between them. Germline V gives CDR1 SGHTA, CDR2 FQGNSA. The CDR3 is 12 amino acids. As DNA, the CDR3 is TGTGCCAGCAGCACTTGGGTGGAGGAGCAGTTCTTC. Its translation is CASSTWVEEQFF.

This clonotype was seen many times. The rearrangement links TRBV7-2 to TRBJ1-2; 8 bases match TRBD1. The germline V gene has CDR1 SGHTA and CDR2 FQGNSA. The CDR3 loop spans 14 amino acids. V lost 5 bases, J lost 4 bases, and 6 bases stayed unmatched. This CDR3 is CASSPAGTGYGYTF. CDR3 in DNA: TGTGCCAGCAGCCCCGCCGGGACAGGCTATGGCTACACCTTC.

In this sample, this clonotype turned up many times. The chain carries TRBV5-1 and TRBJ1-6, with 7 bases aligning to TRBD1. The germline V gene encodes CDR1 SGHRS and CDR2 YFSETQ. The V and J ends lost 4 bases and 5 bases, in that order; junction bases with no gene match: 6. There are 15 residues in the CDR3. The CDR3 coding sequence is TGCGCCAGCAGCAAAGGGACAGTGAATAATTCACCCCTCCACTTT. This gives the protein CASSKGTVNNSPLHF.

The chain is built from TRBV9 and TRBJ1-1; D perhaps matches TRBD1 (5 bases). The CDR3 covers 14 residues. V was clipped by 2 bases and J by 1 base, with 9 bases between them. Germline CDR1 and CDR2: SGDLS and YYNGEE. CDR3 loop: CASSVSGTNTEAFF. The CDR3 DNA is TGTGCCAGCAGCGTGTCCGGGACGAACACTGAAGCTTTCTTT.

Only a few counts were recorded for this clonotype. This chain connects TRBV27 to TRBJ1-3; no reliable D call. This CDR3 is 14 amino acids long. The V gene lost 0 bases and the J gene lost 2 bases, with 5 bases spanning the gap. Germline V gives CDR1 MNHEY, CDR2 SMNVEV (reference sequence). In DNA, the CDR3 is TGTGCCAGCAGTTTATCGTTAACTGGAAACACCATATATTTT. This encodes CASSLSLTGNTIYF.

This sequence joins TRBV6-2 or TRBV6-3 and TRBJ1-4, with D maybe TRBD1 (5 bases). V shed 2 bases and J shed 3 bases, with 7 bases lying between them. CDR1 and CDR2 (germline): MNHEY, SVGEGT. The CDR3 is made up of 14 amino acids. This CDR3 is CASSYGGANEKLFF. The CDR3 nucleotides read TGTGCCAGCAGTTACGGGGGGGCTAATGAAAAACTGTTTTTT.

This clonotype was observed a handful of times. The chain combines TRBV12-3 or TRBV12-4 with TRBJ1-5, with D hard to call. The V end lost 2 bases, the J end lost 2 bases, and 7 bases lay between the germline ends. This CDR3 has 14 residues. The CDR3 sequence: CASSLRAGNQPQHF. CDR3 coding DNA: TGTGCCAGCAGTTTACGGGCTGGCAATCAGCCCCAGCATTTT.

This clonotype was observed at least ten times. The chain joins TRBV7-6 to TRBJ2-7; D is possibly TRBD1 (5 bases). The CDR3 runs to 13 residues. Germline CDR1 is SGHVS and CDR2 is FNYEAQ. With 0 bases removed from V and 5 bases from J, the gap between germline ends came to 8 bases. CDR3: CASSLARRDEQYF. The CDR3 DNA sequence: TGTGCCAGCAGCTTAGCGCGCAGGGACGAGCAGTACTTC.

This clonotype was counted only a few times. The genes are TRBV2 and TRBJ1-5; D gene ambiguous. Deletions cut 2 bases from V and 5 bases from J, with 13 bases between. The germline CDR1 and CDR2 sequences are SNHLY and FYNNEI. The length of the CDR3 is 15 residues. The chain's CDR3 is CASSELATADQPQHF. For the CDR3, the DNA is TGTGCCAGCAGTGAACTCGCAACAGCTGATCAGCCCCAGCATTTT.

CDR3 amino acids: CASSFQGAWPQHF. The CDR3 coding sequence is TGTGCCAGCAGCTTCCAAGGGGCCTGGCCCCAGCATTTT. The V call is TRBV7-8, the J call TRBJ1-5; D is perhaps TRBD1 (5 bases). V lost 3 bases to trimming and J lost 9 bases, with 12 bases between them. The CDR3 runs 13 residues. Germline CDR1 reads SGHVS; CDR2 reads FQNEAQ. Full variable domain (outside the CDR3, taken from reference TRBV7-8 and TRBJ1-5): GAGVSQSPRYKVAKRGQDVALRCDPISGHVSLFWYQQALGQGPEFLTYFQNEAQLDKSGLPSDRFFAERPEGSVSTLKIQRTQQEDSAVYLCASSFQGAWPQHFGDGTRLSIL.

This clonotype was seen a few times. The V call is TRBV7-2, the J call TRBJ1-1; D remains unclear. Germline CDR1 is SGHTA and CDR2 is FQGNSA. The ends were cut back, 3 bases at V and 2 bases at J, with 13 bases in the middle. The CDR3 is 15 amino acids. The CDR3 DNA follows: TGTGCCAGCAGCTTTGACACTTTCACCAACACTGAAGCTTTCTTT. Translated, it gives CASSFDTFTNTEAFF.

This clonotype has more than one count but fewer than ten. The rearrangement joins TRBV5-4 to TRBJ1-2; 7 nucleotides match TRBD1. From germline, CDR1 is SGHNT and CDR2 YYREEE (reference sequence). This CDR3 is 14 amino acids long. Trimming took 5 bases from V and 4 from J; bases not matched to a gene: 8. The CDR3 DNA reads as TGTGCCAGCAGAATCTCCGGGACAGTCTATGGCTACACCTTC. Translated: CASRISGTVYGYTF.

V and J are TRBV12-3 or TRBV12-4 and TRBJ1-1; no clear D gene. The CDR3 covers 13 residues. V gave up 3 bases and J gave up 0 bases, with 5 bases separating them. This CDR3 is CASSFRVNTEAFF. DNA for the CDR3: TGTGCCAGCAGTTTCCGAGTGAACACTGAAGCTTTCTTT.

This clonotype was observed a few times. The CDR3 DNA reads as TGTGCCAGCAGCTCGCCCGGGACAGGAGGCACAGATACGCAGTATTTT. It translates to CASSSPGTGGTDTQYF. The chain employs TRBV7-6 and TRBJ2-3, with 8 bases that match TRBD1. V lost 4 bases and J lost 1; bases outside the gene matches: 7. Germline-derived CDR1 and CDR2 are SGHVS and FNYEAQ. The CDR3 has 16 residues. Together with reference TRBV7-6 and TRBJ2-3, the CDR3 gives the full variable domain: GAGVSQSPRYKVTKRGQDVALRCDPISGHVSLYWYRQALGQGPEFLTYFNYEAQQDKSGLPNDRFSAERPEGSISTLTIQRTEQRDSAMYRCASSSPGTGGTDTQYFGPGTRLTVL.

This chain joins TRBV6-2 or TRBV6-3 and TRBJ2-1, with 7 bases lining up with TRBD2. From germline, CDR1 is MNHEY and CDR2 SVGEGT. Trimming at V came to 8 bases and at J to 7 bases, leaving 17 bases not matched to a gene. The CDR3 loop spans 16 amino acids. The CDR3 reads CASGNQLSRERNEQFF. CDR3 in DNA: TGTGCCAGCGGAAATCAGTTATCGCGGGAGCGTAATGAGCAGTTCTTC.

The chain employs TRBV7-6 and TRBJ2-1, with 8 bases that match TRBD2. Trimming removed 4 bases from V and 0 bases from J; junction bases left unmatched: 8. Germline CDR1 is SGHVS and CDR2 is FNYEAQ. CDR3 length: 17 residues. CDR3 region: CASSSRGGTYSYNEQFF. The CDR3 DNA reads TGTGCCAGCAGCTCACGGGGGGGGACTTACTCCTACAATGAGCAGTTCTTC. The entire variable domain, with the rest obtained from reference TRBV7-6 and TRBJ2-1, is as follows: GAGVSQSPRYKVTKRGQDVALRCDPISGHVSLYWYRQALGQGPEFLTYFNYEAQQDKSGLPNDRFSAERPEGSISTLTIQRTEQRDSAMYRCASSSRGGTYSYNEQFFGPGTRLTVL.

J is TRBJ2-5 and V is TRBV7-2, with 7 bases aligning to TRBD1. Germline CDR1 and CDR2: SGHTA and FQGNSA. The length of the CDR3 is 13 residues. The V and J ends lost 4 bases and 4 bases, in that order; junction bases with no gene match: 3. CDR3 bases: TGTGCCAGCAGCTGGGACAGAGGAGAGACCCAGTACTTC. Encoded protein: CASSWDRGETQYF.

In this sample, this clonotype turned up a few times. The V gene is TRBV5-6, the J gene TRBJ2-5, with D maybe TRBD1 (6 bases). V shed 3 bases and J shed 5 bases, with 20 bases lying between them. The CDR3 is 16 residues long. CDR1 is SGHDT and CDR2 is YYEEEE in the germline V gene. Written as DNA, the CDR3 is TGTGCCAGCAGCTCATACAGGGCTAAATTATGGGAGACCCAGTACTTC. Its translation: CASSSYRAKLWETQYF.

The V gene is TRBV7-9, the J gene TRBJ1-5; TRBD1 is a possible D gene (6 bases). The germline V gene has CDR1 SEHNR and CDR2 FQNEAQ (reference sequence). V gave up 4 bases and J gave up 9 bases, with 16 bases separating them. CDR3 length: 14 residues. The CDR3 sequence is CASSSEGTGWPQHF. CDR3 nucleotide sequence: TGTGCCAGCAGCTCCGAGGGCACAGGGTGGCCCCAGCATTTT.

The genes are TRBV19 and TRBJ1-5, with 7 bases lining up with TRBD1. The germline V gene has CDR1 LNHDA and CDR2 SQIVND (reference sequence). The CDR3 is made up of 17 amino acids. The ends lost 7 bases at V and 0 bases at J; junction bases unmatched: 12. CDR3 DNA sequence: TGTGCCAGTATAGGGACAGTGGAGGGATATAGCAATCAGCCCCAGCATTTT. Translating it yields CASIGTVEGYSNQPQHF. Drawing the rest from reference TRBV19 and TRBJ1-5, the complete variable domain is DGGITQSPKYLFRKEGQNVTLSCEQNLNHDAMYWYRQDPGQGLRLIYYSQIVNDFQKGDIAEGYSVSREKKESFPLTVTSAQKNPTAFYLCASIGTVEGYSNQPQHFGDGTRLSIL.

The chain couples TRBV7-9 to TRBJ2-3; tentatively, D is TRBD1 or TRBD2 (6 bases each). The germline CDR1 and CDR2 sequences are SEHNR and FQNEAQ (reference sequence). This CDR3 is built from 15 residues. Trimming removed 3 bases from V and 0 bases from J, with 10 bases in between. CDR3 sequence reads: CASSFPGASTDTQYF. The DNA of the CDR3 is TGTGCCAGCAGCTTTCCGGGGGCTAGCACAGATACGCAGTATTTT.

This clonotype was observed a handful of times. The chain carries TRBV7-9 and TRBJ1-2; tentatively, D is TRBD1 (5 bases). The CDR3 covers 16 residues. The germline V gene has CDR1 SEHNR and CDR2 FQNEAQ (reference sequence). Trimming took 2 bases from V and 5 from J, leaving 18 bases between them. Here the CDR3 reads CASSLLGLRWGYGYTF. CDR3 nucleotides: TGTGCCAGCAGCTTATTGGGTCTTCGGTGGGGGTATGGCTACACCTTC.